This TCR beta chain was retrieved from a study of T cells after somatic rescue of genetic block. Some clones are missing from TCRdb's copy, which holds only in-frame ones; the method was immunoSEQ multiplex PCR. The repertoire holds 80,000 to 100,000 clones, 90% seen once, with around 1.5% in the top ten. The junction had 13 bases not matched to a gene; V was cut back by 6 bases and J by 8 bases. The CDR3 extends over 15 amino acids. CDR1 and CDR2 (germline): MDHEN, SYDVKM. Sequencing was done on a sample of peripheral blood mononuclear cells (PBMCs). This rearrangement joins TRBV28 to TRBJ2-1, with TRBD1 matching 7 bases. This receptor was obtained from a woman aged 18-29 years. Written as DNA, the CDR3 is TGTGCCAGCAGGACCAACAGGGGCCGACGCGATGAGCAGTTCTTC. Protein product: CASRTNRGRRDEQFF. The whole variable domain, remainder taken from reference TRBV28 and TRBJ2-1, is DVKVTQSSRYLVKRTGEKVFLECVQDMDHENMFWYRQDPGLGLRLIYFSYDVKMKEKGDIPEGYSVSREKKERFSLILESASTNQTSMYLCASRTNRGRRDEQFFGPGTRLTVL.